This T cell receptor beta chain was found in a study of cytomegalovirus exposure and HLA in healthy donors. The CDR3 loop spans 15 amino acids. V was shortened by 0 bases and J by 5 bases, with 14 bases between the two germline ends. In germline, CDR1 is LGHNA, CDR2 YNFKEQ. The study ran its PCR with 60 Vbeta and 13 Jbeta primers. Profiled with immunoSEQ multiplex PCR; TCRdb holds only in-frame clones, not every one. Of fewer than 140,000 clones listed, about two thirds are singletons. Comment on this clone: Its antigen remains unidentified.

Study findings and constraints: In a later analysis, a missense DCLRE1C variant was linked to TCR beta V- and J-gene trimming. Researchers reported that three CMV-associated chains were confirmed in vitro as CMV antigen-specific. Associated with HLA alleles at 0.05 false discovery rate in a later analysis were around 17,000 TCR beta sequences.

The rearrangement links TRBV4-2 to TRBJ2-7; TRBD1 is a possible D gene (5 bases). The receptor's source is a female donor in good health and CMV-seronegative. The sample consisted of PBMCs. The CDR3 is CASSQDKGVVDEQYF. As DNA, the CDR3 is TGTGCCAGCAGCCAAGATAAAGGGGTGGTAGACGAGCAGTACTTC.